This entry features one TCR beta chain sequence. Its antigen is not known. With V trimmed by 3 bases and J by 0 bases, 3 bases remained unmatched. The V gene's germline CDR1 is SGHRS and CDR2 YFSETQ. The CDR3 spans 16 residues. The sample is drawn from a study of T cell responses to AZD1222 COVID-19 vaccine. Study-wide findings and caveats: Seropositive AZD1222 recipients at baseline numbered only five to seven. Following two doses of AZD1222, Spike-specific TCR breadth and depth rose.

Sequenced by immunoSEQ multiplex PCR; TCRdb stores in-frame clones only, minus some. Among roughly 150,000 clones listed, roughly 88% were seen once. Source: peripheral blood, taken 28 days after the second AZD1222 dose. The receptor was isolated from an adult who received the AZD1222 COVID-19 vaccine. The V call is TRBV5-1, the J call TRBJ2-3; 11 bases agree with TRBD2. The CDR3 coding sequence is TGCGCCAGCAGCTCCGGGACTAGCGGTAGCACAGATACGCAGTATTTT. Amino acid sequence: CASSSGTSGSTDTQYF.